One sample yielded the 21 T cell receptor beta chains listed below, sequenced in a study of graft-versus-host responses after intestinal transplantation. Their target antigens are unknown. This table comes from immunoSEQ multiplex PCR, and its TCRdb copy is limited to in-frame clones, with some not included. This sample carries about 100,000 clones, about nine tenths of them seen once, and the ten largest clones take roughly 0.2%. The sequences come from unstimulated CD4+ T cells sorted from spleen or lymph node cells, collected before transplant. Receptor source: a human donor who was the organ donor for an intestinal transplant.

This chain uses TRBV4-2 with TRBJ1-4, with D tentatively TRBD1 (6 bases). The germline CDR1 and CDR2 sequences are LGHNA and YNFKEQ. This CDR3 region has 14 residues. The V end was cut by 0 bases, the J end by 6 bases, with 8 bases between. The chain's CDR3 is CASSQEQGDEKLFF. CDR3 in DNA: TGTGCCAGCAGCCAAGAACAGGGAGATGAAAAACTGTTTTTT.

The V gene is TRBV4-1, the J gene TRBJ1-5; D ambiguous. The length of the CDR3 is 15 residues. The germline gives CDR1 MGHRA, CDR2 YSYEKL. Trimming stripped 1 base from V and 0 bases from J, with 7 bases between. The DNA of the CDR3 is TGCGCCAGCAGCCAAGGCCAGTATAGCAATCAGCCCCAGCATTTT. Encoded protein: CASSQGQYSNQPQHF.

The chain couples TRBV6-1 to TRBJ2-3, with 7 bases lining up with TRBD2. This CDR3 is built from 14 residues. Looked up from germline, CDR1 is MNHNS and CDR2 is SASEGT. The V and J ends lost 6 bases and 2 bases, in that order; junction bases with no gene match: 5. The CDR3 protein is CASRSAGITDTQYF. CDR3 sequence (DNA): TGTGCCAGCAGGTCAGCGGGGATCACAGATACGCAGTATTTT.

V is TRBV28 and J is TRBJ1-5; the D gene is possibly TRBD1 (5 bases). This CDR3 is built from 12 residues. Germline lookup yields CDR1 MDHEN and CDR2 SYDVKM. V was cut by 6 bases and J by 7 bases, with 10 bases left in between. CDR3: CASRRRGQPQHF. The CDR3 bases are TGTGCCAGCAGGAGGAGGGGACAGCCCCAGCATTTT.

The rearrangement joins TRBV7-9 to TRBJ1-6; D is possibly TRBD1 (6 bases). The germline CDR1 and CDR2 sequences are SEHNR and FQNEAQ (reference sequence). The CDR3 has 12 residues. The V end lost 4 bases, the J end lost 13 bases, and 11 bases lay between the germline ends. CDR3 sequence: CASSYRVGPLHF. The DNA of the CDR3 is TGTGCCAGCAGCTACAGGGTTGGTCCCCTCCACTTT.

In this sample, this clone turned up once. The chain links TRBV5-8 to TRBJ1-5, with 11 bases identical to TRBD1. Germline assignment: CDR1 SGHTS and CDR2 YDEGEE. This CDR3 comprises 16 residues. The V segment lost 4 bases and the J segment 1 base; nucleotides outside the gene matches: 4. CDR3 sequence (DNA): TGTGCCAGCAGCCATCGGGACAGGGGGAGCAATCAGCCCCAGCATTTT. It specifies CASSHRDRGSNQPQHF.

The V call is TRBV6-1, the J call TRBJ1-5; TRBD1 agrees at 7 bases. Germline V gene sequence: CDR1 MNHNS, CDR2 SASEGT. CDR3 size: 14 residues. V shed 9 bases and J 4 bases; nucleotides not matched to a gene: 9. In nucleotides, the CDR3 is TGTGCCAGTAAGACAGGGCAATGGAATCAGCCCCAGCATTTT. As protein: CASKTGQWNQPQHF.

J is TRBJ1-3 and V is TRBV2; no firm D call. V lost 6 bases and J 0 bases, leaving 9 bases between the germline ends. CDR3 length: 14 amino acids. The germline V gene has CDR1 SNHLY and CDR2 FYNNEI. This chain's CDR3 is CASRTFGSGNTIYF. The CDR3 nucleotides read TGTGCCAGCAGAACCTTCGGCTCTGGAAACACCATATATTTT.

This clone appeared a single time. V is TRBV27 and J is TRBJ1-2, with TRBD1 identical over 11 bases. CDR3 length equals 17 residues. The ends lost 6 bases at V and 0 bases at J; junction bases unmatched: 9. The germline V gene encodes CDR1 MNHEY and CDR2 SMNVEV (reference sequence). The DNA for the CDR3 is TGTGCCAGCAGAATTACCCTGGGACAGGGGGCTAACTATGGCTACACCTTC. Amino acids: CASRITLGQGANYGYTF.

The genes are TRBV27 and TRBJ2-1; maybe TRBD2 (6 bases). Germline V gene lookup returns CDR1 MNHEY and CDR2 SMNVEV (reference sequence). The ends were cut back, 0 bases at V and 6 bases at J, with 9 bases in the middle. This CDR3 comprises 14 residues. Written as DNA, the CDR3 is TGTGCCAGCAGTTTATCCGGGGGATCCAATGAGCAGTTCTTC. Translation gives CASSLSGGSNEQFF.

This chain joins TRBV15 and TRBJ1-1; 9 bases line up with TRBD1. Per germline, CDR1 LNHNV and CDR2 YYDKDF (reference sequence). V lost 3 bases to trimming and J lost 8 bases; unmatched junction nucleotides: 10. This CDR3 contains 15 residues. The CDR3 is CATSSTGTGIIEAFF. In DNA, the CDR3 is TGTGCCACCAGCAGCACCGGGACAGGGATAATCGAAGCTTTCTTT.

The sample holds a few counts of this clone. The rearrangement uses TRBV7-9 and TRBJ1-3, with a tentative D call TRBD1 (6 bases). V lost 3 bases and J 0 bases, leaving 6 bases between the germline ends. This CDR3 contains 14 residues. Germline CDR1 and CDR2: SEHNR and FQNEAQ (reference sequence). Here the CDR3 DNA reads TGTGCCAGCAGCTTGGGACACTCTGGAAACACCATATATTTT. Its translation: CASSLGHSGNTIYF.

The chain recombines TRBV4-2 with TRBJ2-1; TRBD2 matches at 13 bases. This CDR3 comprises 18 residues. Germline CDR1 is LGHNA and CDR2 is YNFKEQ. J gave up 5 bases and V 0 bases, and 7 bases lay outside the gene matches. This CDR3 is CASSQDGGLAGLNNEQFF. The CDR3 DNA sequence: TGTGCCAGCAGCCAAGATGGGGGACTAGCGGGGCTTAACAATGAGCAGTTCTTC.

The V gene is TRBV4-2, the J gene TRBJ2-7; 12 nucleotides match TRBD1. This CDR3 contains 15 residues. J was trimmed by 7 bases and V by 5 bases; bases with no gene match: 9. Per germline, CDR1 LGHNA and CDR2 YNFKEQ. The CDR3 here is CASSVGDRGRGEQYF. The CDR3 DNA follows: TGTGCCAGCAGCGTAGGGGACAGGGGGCGAGGGGAGCAGTACTTC.

The chain links TRBV28 to TRBJ1-6, with D unresolved. V lost 4 bases, J lost 0 bases, and 7 bases lay in between. The CDR3 spans 15 residues. The germline CDR1 and CDR2 sequences are MDHEN and SYDVKM. The CDR3: CASSWSSSYNSPLHF. The CDR3 DNA follows: TGTGCCAGCAGTTGGAGCAGCTCCTATAATTCACCCCTCCACTTT.

The chain combines TRBV18 with TRBJ2-7, with 8 nucleotides matching TRBD2. This CDR3 spans 15 amino acids. The V segment lost 5 bases and the J segment 3 bases; nucleotides outside the gene matches: 9. CDR1 and CDR2 (germline): KGHSH, LQKENI. CDR3 protein: CASSKWAGGNYEQYF. The CDR3 nucleotides are TGTGCCAGCTCAAAATGGGCGGGGGGAAACTACGAGCAGTACTTC.

The rearrangement uses TRBV5-6 and TRBJ2-1, with a possible D match to TRBD1 (6 bases). Trimming stripped 3 bases from V and 8 bases from J, with 21 bases between. Germline V gene lookup returns CDR1 SGHDT and CDR2 YYEEEE. The CDR3 extends over 16 amino acids. The CDR3 protein is CASSSAHITGIHEQFF. The CDR3 bases are TGTGCCAGCAGCTCCGCTCACATAACAGGGATTCATGAGCAGTTCTTC.

The V and J genes are TRBV9 and TRBJ2-3; possibly TRBD2 for D (7 bases). Trimming removed 7 bases from V and 0 bases from J, with 12 bases in between. The CDR3 is made up of 14 amino acids. Per the germline V gene, CDR1 is SGDLS and CDR2 is YYNGEE. CDR3 in amino acids: CASGGGPSTDTQYF. CDR3 DNA: TGTGCCAGCGGGGGGGGGCCGAGCACAGATACGCAGTATTTT.

The rearrangement links TRBV7-9 to TRBJ1-2; 9 bases fit TRBD1. This CDR3 region has 17 residues. Germline assignment: CDR1 SEHNR and CDR2 FQNEAQ (reference sequence). J gave up 4 bases and V 1 base, and 10 bases lay outside the gene matches. CDR3 loop: CASSLGRFGGQGYGYTF. The DNA of the CDR3 is TGTGCCAGCAGCTTAGGTCGGTTCGGGGGACAGGGCTATGGCTACACCTTC.

The J gene is TRBJ2-7, the V gene TRBV27; 10 bases agree with TRBD2. CDR1 is MNHEY and CDR2 is SMNVEV in the germline V gene (reference sequence). With V trimmed by 6 bases and J by 1 base, 3 bases remained unmatched. The length of the CDR3 is 14 residues. In DNA form, the CDR3 reads TGTGCCAGCAGCCGGACTAGCGGATCCTACGAGCAGTACTTC. This encodes CASSRTSGSYEQYF.

The chain carries TRBV4-3 and TRBJ1-2; 9 bases align to TRBD1. The V gene end was trimmed by 1 base and the J gene end by 7 bases; junction bases not matched to a gene: 7. CDR1 is LGHNA and CDR2 is YSLEER in the germline V gene. There are 15 residues in the CDR3. The CDR3 DNA reads TGCGCCAGCAGCCAAGCCCCGGGACAGGGCTTTGGCTACACCTTC. As protein: CASSQAPGQGFGYTF.